This TCR beta chain was found in a study of Ad26.COV2.S vaccination and SARS-CoV-2 variants. Across the whole study: Among those in the COV1001 Ad26.COV2.S trial arm was the donor.

Treatment here: roughly 20 received Ad26.COV2.S at low or high dose, single or two shots; about five received placebo; per-sample allocation not given. Samples came from day 63 after the first vaccine or placebo injection. The individual, an adult aged 18-55 years, was a donor in Boston. Participants' vaccine, an Ad26 vector, delivered Wuhan-strain SARS-CoV-2 spike. Clones were sequenced by immunoSEQ multiplex PCR, and TCRdb holds only the in-frame ones, with some missing. Here the sample spans a few hundred thousand clones, approximately 91% being singletons. This CDR3 has 15 residues. Germline CDR1 SGHVS, CDR2 FNYEAQ. J was trimmed by 3 bases and V by 5 bases; bases with no gene match: 5.

The sequence came from a person aged 18 to 59 who received the Ad26.COV2.S COVID-19 vaccine or a placebo. The chain joins TRBV7-6 to TRBJ2-1; 9 bases line up with TRBD2. Specimen: peripheral blood, collected in a trial of Ad26.COV2.S vaccine versus placebo. In nucleotides, the CDR3 is TGTGCCAGCAGCCTGACTAGCGGATACTACAATGAGCAGTTCTTC. As protein: CASSLTSGYYNEQFF.